Below, 16 T cell receptor beta chains from the same sample are listed, as sequenced in a study of blood T cell repertoires in COVID-19. The data were produced by immunoSEQ multiplex PCR, yet TCRdb's version contains in-frame clones alone and is incomplete. This sample has hundreds of thousands of clones, with approximately 88% found just once. The sample was PBMCs or T cells enriched from blood (not recorded which). These receptors all come from a woman between 40 and 55 years old with acute COVID-19.

The chain couples TRBV19 to TRBJ2-1; 9 bases match TRBD1. This CDR3 comprises 15 residues. Germline assignment: CDR1 LNHDA and CDR2 SQIVND (reference sequence). After removal of 3 bases from V and 7 bases from J, the junction contained 7 bases not matched to a gene. Here the CDR3 reads CASSIPGQGSNEQFF. The CDR3 DNA follows: TGTGCCAGTAGTATTCCGGGACAGGGTTCTAATGAGCAGTTCTTC.

The V call is TRBV27, the J call TRBJ2-1; TRBD1 aligns across 10 bases. Trimming removed 3 bases from V and 7 bases from J; junction bases left unmatched: 15. Germline V CDR1 and CDR2: MNHEY, SMNVEV (reference sequence). This CDR3 has 18 amino acids. For the CDR3, the DNA is TGTGCCAGCAGTTTGTCCCGGGACAGGGGCGACTTTCGGAATGAGCAGTTCTTC. It translates to CASSLSRDRGDFRNEQFF.

The genes are TRBV30 and TRBJ1-3, with unresolved D. Between the trimmed V and J ends, which lost 3 bases and 3 bases, there was a span of 12 bases. The CDR3 extends over 14 amino acids. Germline V CDR1 and CDR2: GTSNPN, SVGIG (reference sequence). DNA for the CDR3: TGTGCCTGGAGACTAGGAGGAGGTGGAAACACCATATATTTT. Its translation: CAWRLGGGGNTIYF.

This chain joins TRBV6-2 or TRBV6-3 and TRBJ1-1, with 10 positions matching TRBD1. The trim removed 4 bases at V and 5 bases at J, leaving 10 bases unmatched. This CDR3 has 16 amino acids. The germline V gene has CDR1 MNHEY and CDR2 SVGEGT. The CDR3 DNA sequence: TGTGCCAGCAGTTTTCCCCCGGGACAGGGGAGGACTGAAGCTTTCTTT. Its translation: CASSFPPGQGRTEAFF.

This clone was detected once. The rearrangement links TRBV24-1 to TRBJ2-7; TRBD1 is a possible D gene (5 bases). V lost 1 base to trimming and J lost 5 bases, with 11 bases between them. CDR3 length equals 14 residues. From germline, CDR1 is KGHDR and CDR2 SFDVKD. The CDR3 DNA reads TGTGCCACCAGTGATTTTTGGGGCGGCGACGAGCAGTACTTC. This encodes CATSDFWGGDEQYF.

This clone was observed a handful of times. J is TRBJ1-1 and V is TRBV7-9, with D perhaps TRBD1 (5 bases). The CDR3 is 11 residues long. Germline values: CDR1 SEHNR, CDR2 FQNEAQ (reference sequence). Trimming left V 4 bases short and J 7 bases short, with 7 bases between. DNA for the CDR3: TGTGCCAGCAGCTCGGGGGGTGAAGCTTTCTTT. Translation: CASSSGGEAFF.

As regards this clone: Other DNA sequences in this specimen translate into the identical CDR3. The V call is TRBV30, the J call TRBJ1-5; 10 nucleotides agree with TRBD1. The V and J ends lost 5 bases and 5 bases, in that order; junction bases with no gene match: 3. The CDR3 runs 13 residues. Germline V gene data show CDR1 as GTSNPN and CDR2 as SVGIG (reference sequence). CDR3 in amino acids: CAWGGTGDQPQHF. CDR3 in DNA: TGTGCCTGGGGCGGGACAGGGGATCAGCCCCAGCATTTT.

The chain couples TRBV9 to TRBJ2-5, with D perhaps TRBD2 (6 bases). The CDR3 is made up of 14 amino acids. Between the trimmed V and J ends, which lost 3 bases and 1 base, there was a span of 10 bases. Germline values: CDR1 SGDLS, CDR2 YYNGEE. DNA for the CDR3: TGTGCCAGCAGCGGCCGGACTATCCAAGAGACCCAGTACTTC. Its translation is CASSGRTIQETQYF. Looking up the rest from reference TRBV9 and TRBJ2-5 gives the full variable domain: DSGVTQTPKHLITATGQRVTLRCSPRSGDLSVYWYQQSLDQGLQFLIQYYNGEERAKGNILERFSAQQFPDLHSELNLSSLELGDSALYFCASSGRTIQETQYFGPGTRLLVL.

V and J are TRBV28 and TRBJ1-4; D is unresolved. This CDR3 region has 15 residues. V lost 5 bases and J lost 7, with 17 bases in between. CDR1 is MDHEN and CDR2 is SYDVKM in the germline V gene. CDR3 residues: CASSPSGIRGEKLFF. CDR3 nucleotide sequence: TGTGCCAGCAGTCCATCGGGGATCCGGGGTGAAAAACTGTTTTTT.

The chain uses TRBV6-2 or TRBV6-3 and TRBJ2-1, with 8 bases fitting TRBD2. CDR1 and CDR2 (germline): MNHEY, SVGEGT. Trimming removed 1 base from V and 7 bases from J; junction bases left unmatched: 9. There are 16 residues in the CDR3. The chain's CDR3 is CASSYFRSGSGNEQFF. In DNA form, the CDR3 reads TGTGCCAGCAGTTACTTCAGAAGCGGGAGTGGAAATGAGCAGTTCTTC.

This clone was seen once. The V and J genes are TRBV27 and TRBJ1-2; D might be TRBD1 (5 bases). V was clipped by 2 bases and J by 4 bases, with 14 bases between them. CDR1 and CDR2 from the germline V gene are MNHEY and SMNVEV (reference sequence). This CDR3 spans 15 amino acids. CDR3 sequence: CASSLGSLGGYGYTF. CDR3 coding DNA: TGTGCCAGCAGTTTAGGGTCCCTCGGGGGCTATGGCTACACCTTC.

This rearrangement joins TRBV2 to TRBJ2-1; possibly TRBD2 for D (5 bases). This CDR3 is built from 14 residues. Germline CDR1 and CDR2: SNHLY and FYNNEI. Trimming took off 6 bases at V and 3 bases at J, with 12 bases between the two ends. CDR3 nucleotides: TGTGCCAGCAGCCGACCTGGACTCTACAATGAGCAGTTCTTC. Encoded protein: CASSRPGLYNEQFF.

J is TRBJ2-2 and V is TRBV3-1 (or the pseudogene TRBV3-2); 7 bases align to TRBD2. Germline V lookup: CDR1 LGHDT, CDR2 YNNKEL (reference sequence). With 3 bases clipped from V and 0 bases from J, the junction kept 7 bases outside the gene matches. The CDR3 runs 17 residues. The DNA for the CDR3 is TGTGCCAGCAGCCAGGAAACTAGCGTTCCGAACACCGGGGAGCTGTTTTTT. It translates to CASSQETSVPNTGELFF.

This chain joins TRBV25-1 and TRBJ1-2; 8 nucleotides match TRBD1. V lost 9 bases to trimming and J lost 8 bases; unmatched junction nucleotides: 5. Germline V CDR1 and CDR2: MGHDK, SYGVNS. The CDR3 has 11 amino acids. CDR3 DNA sequence: TGTGCCAGTAACAGGGGGACGGGCTACACCTTC. Amino acid sequence: CASNRGTGYTF.

The chain carries TRBV19 and TRBJ1-5, with 9 positions matching TRBD1. The CDR3 runs to 16 residues. Germline-derived CDR1 and CDR2 are LNHDA and SQIVND (reference sequence). Unmatched junction bases numbered 8, after V lost 8 bases and J lost 0 bases. CDR3 DNA: TGTGCCAGTGTGGGACAGGGAGGGCCTAGCAATCAGCCCCAGCATTTT. Translated, it gives CASVGQGGPSNQPQHF.

The chain couples TRBV5-1 to TRBJ2-1, with unresolved D. V gave up 0 bases and J gave up 8 bases, with 9 bases separating them. Germline CDR1 reads SGHRS; CDR2 reads YFSETQ. CDR3 length: 13 amino acids. DNA of the CDR3: TGCGCCAGCAGCTTGGAAGCCTTTGATGAGCAGTTCTTC. Its translation: CASSLEAFDEQFF.